These 30 T cell receptor beta chains originate from one sample sequenced in a study of control samples from healthy donors and cancer patients. Using immunoSEQ multiplex PCR, the repertoire was profiled, and TCRdb retains in-frame clones only, with some absent. The repertoire consists of about 98,000 clones, with around 82% occurring once and the leading ten covering more than 1.5%. The sample taken for sequencing was blood. The receptors stem from a man in his 60s in good health.

The chain employs TRBV3-1 (or the pseudogene TRBV3-2) and TRBJ2-5, with 7 bases that match TRBD1. The CDR3 loop spans 13 amino acids. V gave up 6 bases and J gave up 5 bases; unmatched junction bases: 6. Germline V CDR1 and CDR2: LGHDT, YNNKEL (reference sequence). The CDR3 is CASSDRVPETQYF. Written as DNA, the CDR3 is TGTGCCAGCAGTGACAGGGTCCCGGAGACCCAGTACTTC.

This rearrangement joins TRBV5-1 to TRBJ2-1; maybe TRBD1 (6 bases). CDR3 length: 17 residues. The V gene's germline CDR1 is SGHRS and CDR2 YFSETQ. V was shortened by 4 bases and J by 1 base, with 18 bases between the two germline ends. The CDR3 sequence: CASSPMQGTPSYNEQFF. The CDR3 nucleotides read TGCGCCAGCAGCCCCATGCAGGGGACCCCTTCCTACAATGAGCAGTTCTTC.

This chain joins TRBV6-5 and TRBJ2-7; tentative D call: TRBD1 (5 bases). V lost 6 bases, J lost 3 bases, and 15 bases lay in between. The CDR3 covers 14 residues. Germline CDR1 reads MNHEY; CDR2 reads SVGAGI. CDR3 sequence reads: CASSSDQGLYEQYF. The CDR3 DNA sequence: TGTGCCAGCAGCTCCGACCAGGGTCTCTACGAGCAGTACTTC.

The chain is built from TRBV25-1 and TRBJ2-5, with D unresolved. CDR1 and CDR2 (germline): MGHDK, SYGVNS. V was shortened by 2 bases and J by 2 bases, with 6 bases between the two germline ends. This CDR3 is built from 13 residues. CDR3 bases: TGTGCCAGCAGTGAAACGGTTCAAGAGACCCAGTACTTC. Amino acids: CASSETVQETQYF.

This clone was observed a handful of times. The chain carries TRBV5-1 and TRBJ2-5; D is unclear. Trimming removed 4 bases at V and 1 base at J, with 11 bases between. The germline V gene has CDR1 SGHRS and CDR2 YFSETQ. This CDR3 region has 14 residues. The CDR3 loop is CASSPQRVQETQYF. The DNA of the CDR3 is TGCGCCAGCAGCCCCCAAAGGGTCCAAGAGACCCAGTACTTC.

V gene TRBV14 combines with J gene TRBJ2-7, with 9 bases that match TRBD2. The length of the CDR3 is 15 residues. V shed 0 bases, J shed 1 base, and the junction held 1 base outside the gene matches. Germline V gene sequence: CDR1 SGHDN, CDR2 FVKESK. CDR3 residues: CASSQELAGSYEQYF. The CDR3 DNA reads as TGTGCCAGCAGCCAAGAACTAGCGGGTTCCTACGAGCAGTACTTC.

This clone was seen only a few times. This chain connects TRBV4-2 to TRBJ2-3, with D tentatively TRBD1 (5 bases). The germline V gene has CDR1 LGHNA and CDR2 YNFKEQ. V was clipped by 1 base and J by 4 bases, with 15 bases between them. This CDR3 comprises 16 residues. CDR3: CASSQVTSVGADTQYF. Here the CDR3 DNA reads TGTGCCAGCAGCCAAGTTACCTCGGTAGGGGCAGATACGCAGTATTTT.

The sample holds one count of this clone. This rearrangement joins TRBV28 to TRBJ2-7; 14 positions match TRBD2. J lost 3 bases, V lost 6 bases, and 13 bases had no gene match. This CDR3 is 18 amino acids long. CDR1 and CDR2 (germline): MDHEN, SYDVKM. The CDR3 region is CASRYGTSGSRRRYEQYF. The CDR3 DNA sequence: TGTGCCAGCAGGTATGGGACTAGCGGGAGCCGGAGGCGCTACGAGCAGTACTTC.

This rearrangement joins TRBV18 to TRBJ2-1; no firm D call. V was pared by 5 bases and J by 7 bases, with 27 bases between. This CDR3 has 18 residues. Germline V gene lookup returns CDR1 KGHSH and CDR2 LQKENI. CDR3 in amino acids: CASSSPRREVGGGNEQFF. The CDR3 coding sequence is TGTGCCAGCTCATCCCCAAGAAGGGAAGTCGGTGGTGGGAATGAGCAGTTCTTC.

This chain links TRBV2 with TRBJ1-5; D is unresolved. Germline CDR1 SNHLY, CDR2 FYNNEI. Trimming took off 1 base at V and 3 bases at J, with 10 bases between the two ends. This CDR3 is built from 15 residues. Written as DNA, the CDR3 is TGTGCCAGCAGTGAAGACCCGGGTCTCAATCAGCCCCAGCATTTT. Amino acids: CASSEDPGLNQPQHF. The full variable domain, rest sourced from reference TRBV2 and TRBJ1-5, is EPEVTQTPSHQVTQMGQEVILRCVPISNHLYFYWYRQILGQKVEFLVSFYNNEISEKSEIFDDQFSVERPDGSNFTLKIRSTKLEDSAMYFCASSEDPGLNQPQHFGDGTRLSIL.

CDR3 amino acids: CASSRTGGLLSGNTIYF. CDR3 DNA sequence: TGCGCCAGCAGCCGGACAGGGGGTTTACTCTCTGGAAACACCATATATTTT. The J gene is TRBJ1-3, the V gene TRBV4-1; 10 bases align to TRBD1. The CDR3 has 17 residues. The junction had 6 bases not matched to a gene; V was cut back by 4 bases and J by 0 bases. Germline CDR1 MGHRA, CDR2 YSYEKL.

This clone is medium-sized. The V and J genes are TRBV25-1 and TRBJ1-5; 10 bases are a match to TRBD1. The CDR3 runs to 15 residues. The junction had 5 bases not matched to a gene; V was cut back by 8 bases and J by 1 base. Germline V CDR1 and CDR2: MGHDK, SYGVNS. The CDR3 reads CASSGTGESNQPQHF. CDR3 in DNA: TGTGCCAGCTCCGGGACAGGGGAAAGCAATCAGCCCCAGCATTTT.

The chain couples TRBV24-1 to TRBJ1-5; D is unclear. V gave up 4 bases and J gave up 11 bases, with 11 bases separating them. The CDR3 length is 12 residues. Germline CDR1 is KGHDR and CDR2 is SFDVKD. CDR3 nucleotide sequence: TGTGCCACCAGTGAAATGGGCCTCTCCCAGCATTTT. It translates to CATSEMGLSQHF.

The chain employs TRBV6-5 and TRBJ1-1; D is possibly TRBD1 (5 bases). Germline V gene sequence: CDR1 MNHEY, CDR2 SVGAGI. The CDR3 loop spans 14 amino acids. V lost 5 bases to trimming and J lost 4 bases, with 14 bases between them. Here the CDR3 reads CASSRGGHGTEAFF. CDR3 nucleotides: TGTGCCAGCAGTCGGGGCGGGCATGGCACTGAAGCTTTCTTT.

The chain links TRBV7-3 to TRBJ1-6; D unclear. Deletions cut 6 bases from V and 0 bases from J, with 15 bases between. This CDR3 has 17 amino acids. Germline CDR1 is SGHTA and CDR2 is FQGTGA. Here the CDR3 reads CASRLKGRSSYNSPLHF. The DNA for the CDR3 is TGTGCCAGCAGGTTGAAAGGGAGGAGCTCCTATAATTCACCCCTCCACTTT.

The rearrangement joins TRBV4-2 to TRBJ2-7; perhaps TRBD1 as D (6 bases). Trimming removed 8 bases from V and 0 bases from J, with 14 bases in between. The germline CDR1 and CDR2 sequences are LGHNA and YNFKEQ. The CDR3 covers 14 residues. CDR3 region: CASALDSISYEQYF. CDR3 DNA: TGTGCCAGCGCGTTGGACAGCATCTCCTACGAGCAGTACTTC.

This chain connects TRBV24-1 to TRBJ2-1; D is unclear. The CDR3 length is 11 residues. CDR1 and CDR2 (germline): KGHDR, SFDVKD. Trimming pared 5 bases from V and 6 bases from J, leaving 4 bases between. The CDR3 here is CATSALNEQFF. For the CDR3, the DNA is TGTGCCACCAGTGCCCTCAATGAGCAGTTCTTC.

The chain's CDR3 is CASSPPGTIYGYTF. The CDR3 DNA reads as TGTGCCAGCAGTCCCCCCGGGACAATCTACGGCTACACCTTC. This chain connects TRBV28 to TRBJ1-2; weak D call: TRBD1 (6 bases). V lost 5 bases and J lost 8, with 18 bases in between. This CDR3 has 14 amino acids. The germline CDR1 and CDR2 sequences are MDHEN and SYDVKM.

This chain connects TRBV19 to TRBJ2-2, with TRBD1 as a possible D gene (5 bases). Germline lookup yields CDR1 LNHDA and CDR2 SQIVND (reference sequence). The CDR3 consists of 16 residues. The V gene lost 6 bases and the J gene lost 5 bases, with 19 bases spanning the gap. The CDR3 reads CASRSTGQGGTGELFF. DNA of the CDR3: TGTGCCAGTAGATCCACCGGCCAGGGTGGGACCGGGGAGCTGTTTTTT.

The V call is TRBV30, the J call TRBJ1-6, with D maybe TRBD1 (5 bases). Trimming took off 0 bases at V and 8 bases at J, with 20 bases between the two ends. The CDR3 is 17 residues long. Germline assignment: CDR1 GTSNPN and CDR2 SVGIG (reference sequence). The CDR3 coding sequence is TGTGCCTGGAGTGTACCCCTTCAACAAGAAGGGGATTCACCCCTCCACTTT. This sequence encodes CAWSVPLQQEGDSPLHF.

The chain combines TRBV5-1 with TRBJ1-6, with 7 bases aligning to TRBD1. V was pared by 0 bases and J by 7 bases, with 1 base of the junction left unmatched. The CDR3 is 14 amino acids. Per the germline V gene, CDR1 is SGHRS and CDR2 is YFSETQ. The DNA of the CDR3 is TGCGCCAGCAGCTTGGACAGGGGAAATTCACCCCTCCACTTT. This translates into CASSLDRGNSPLHF. Full variable domain (outside the CDR3, taken from reference TRBV5-1 and TRBJ1-6): KAGVTQTPRYLIKTRGQQVTLSCSPISGHRSVSWYQQTPGQGLQFLFEYFSETQRNKGNFPGRFSGRQFSNSRSEMNVSTLELGDSALYLCASSLDRGNSPLHFGNGTRLTVT.

V is TRBV5-6 and J is TRBJ1-6; D is undetermined. CDR3 length equals 17 residues. Trimming removed 4 bases at V and 0 bases at J, with 14 bases between. Germline V lookup: CDR1 SGHDT, CDR2 YYEEEE. The CDR3 region has the DNA TGTGCCAGCAGCCCAACCTGGACGGCCTCCTATAATTCACCCCTCCACTTT. This gives the protein CASSPTWTASYNSPLHF. Full variable domain (rest looked up from reference TRBV5-6 and TRBJ1-6): DAGVTQSPTHLIKTRGQQVTLRCSPKSGHDTVSWYQQALGQGPQFIFQYYEEEERQRGNFPDRFSGHQFPNYSSELNVNALLLGDSALYLCASSPTWTASYNSPLHFGNGTRLTVT.

The rearrangement uses TRBV24-1 and TRBJ2-3; 8 bases agree with TRBD1. V shed 5 bases and J 6 bases; nucleotides not matched to a gene: 12. The CDR3 extends over 16 amino acids. In germline, CDR1 is KGHDR, CDR2 SFDVKD. CDR3 amino acids: CATSAGGQGPSDTQYF. The DNA for the CDR3 is TGTGCCACCAGTGCCGGCGGACAGGGACCCTCCGATACGCAGTATTTT.

V usage is TRBV7-6 and J usage is TRBJ1-4; D might be TRBD1 (6 bases). The CDR3 covers 16 residues. V lost 3 bases and J 8 bases, leaving 19 bases between the germline ends. CDR1 and CDR2 (germline): SGHVS, FNYEAQ. CDR3 nucleotides: TGTGCCAGCAGCTTCGAGCTGGGGGCCCTGTTCGAAAAACTGTTTTTT. Its protein is CASSFELGALFEKLFF.

The chain employs TRBV5-1 and TRBJ2-7, with 10 bases that match TRBD1. Germline V gene sequence: CDR1 SGHRS, CDR2 YFSETQ. The CDR3 covers 15 residues. V lost 0 bases and J lost 2; bases outside the gene matches: 2. CDR3 coding DNA: TGCGCCAGCAGCTTGGGACAGGGGGCGACCTACGAGCAGTACTTC. It yields the protein CASSLGQGATYEQYF.

The rearrangement uses TRBV5-5 and TRBJ1-6; unclear D gene. Trimming pared 2 bases from V and 13 bases from J, leaving 10 bases between. Germline CDR1 is SGHKS and CDR2 is YYEKEE (reference sequence). The CDR3 has 12 residues. The CDR3 spells CASSLSNDPLHF. CDR3 bases: TGTGCCAGCAGCTTATCCAATGATCCCCTCCACTTT.

The gene calls are TRBV3-1 (or the pseudogene TRBV3-2) and TRBJ2-3; D remains unclear. Germline CDR1 is LGHDT and CDR2 is YNNKEL (reference sequence). The V end lost 1 base, the J end lost 6 bases, and 5 bases lay between the germline ends. CDR3 size: 12 residues. The CDR3 nucleotides read TGTGCCAGCAGCCAAGTCTCCGATACGCAGTATTTT. Its translation: CASSQVSDTQYF.

This chain connects TRBV4-2 to TRBJ2-2; possible D gene TRBD2, 5 bases. The CDR3 is 18 amino acids. The germline V gene has CDR1 LGHNA and CDR2 YNFKEQ. The V and J ends lost 0 bases and 0 bases respectively, with 14 bases between them. CDR3 amino acids: CASSQETSGWPNTGELFF. CDR3 bases: TGTGCCAGCAGCCAAGAAACGTCGGGGTGGCCGAACACCGGGGAGCTGTTTTTT.

The chain joins TRBV10-1 to TRBJ2-1; 8 bases agree with TRBD1. The J segment lost 0 bases and the V segment lost 3 bases, leaving 1 base of the junction unmatched. CDR1 and CDR2 (germline): WNHNN, SYGVQD (reference sequence). CDR3 size: 15 residues. This chain's CDR3 is CASSEGTGSYNEQFF. CDR3 in DNA: TGCGCCAGCAGTGAAGGGACAGGCTCCTACAATGAGCAGTTCTTC.

V gene TRBV11-3 combines with J gene TRBJ1-3; possible D gene TRBD1, 6 bases. The CDR3 is 15 amino acids. V was cut by 1 base and J by 1 base, with 8 bases left in between. Germline V CDR1 and CDR2: SGHNT, YENEEA. The CDR3 loop reads CASSLAGTSGNTIYF. The CDR3 DNA reads TGTGCCAGCAGCTTAGCAGGGACATCTGGAAACACCATATATTTT.